These 11 T cell receptor beta chains were all obtained from the same sample, sequenced in a study of early T cells in non-severe SARS-CoV-2 infection. TCRdb used MiXCR to reprocess the 5' RACE reads, holding one entry per CDR3 protein. The sample shows fewer than 80,000 distinct CDR3 sequences, more than 9% of them seen only once. Sequenced input: whole blood. Every receptor here comes from an adult who was a healthcare worker with PCR-confirmed SARS-CoV-2 infection or an uninfected control (not recorded which).

The table lists this clonotype with many counts. The chain recombines TRBV5-1 with TRBJ2-1; 13 bases map to TRBD2. Trimming at V came to 2 bases and at J to 9 bases, leaving 5 bases not matched to a gene. The length of the CDR3 is 15 residues. Germline CDR1 and CDR2: SGHRS and YFSETQ. CDR3 residues: CASSFTSGRAGEQFF. For the CDR3, the DNA is TGCGCCAGCAGCTTTACTAGCGGGAGGGCCGGTGAGCAGTTCTTC.

Turning to this clonotype: This may arise from a read error, as a much more abundant clone is one base away. V usage is TRBV6-5 and J usage is TRBJ2-1, with 9 bases matching TRBD1. In germline, CDR1 is MNHEY, CDR2 SVGAGI. This CDR3 contains 15 residues. CDR3 nucleotide sequence: TGTGCCACCAGTTCCGGGGACAGGGTGGGCGATGAGCAGTTCTTC. Its protein product is CATSSGDRVGDEQFF.

The genes are TRBV6-5 and TRBJ1-1; D remains ambiguous. The CDR3 totals 13 residues. The ends were cut back, 3 bases at V and 6 bases at J, with 11 bases in the middle. Germline V gene lookup returns CDR1 MNHEY and CDR2 SVGAGI. The DNA for the CDR3 is TGTGCCAGCAGTTATGAGGGATGGGCTGAAGCTTTCTTT. Protein product: CASSYEGWAEAFF.

The J gene is TRBJ1-1, the V gene TRBV3-1; perhaps TRBD1 as D (6 bases). The germline V gene has CDR1 LGHDT and CDR2 YNNKEL (reference sequence). This CDR3 comprises 16 residues. Trimming shortened V by 4 bases and J by 1 base, and 16 bases separated the two germline ends. The CDR3 region has the DNA TGTGCCAGCAGCCCCCCGACAGGAAAATCGAACACTGAAGCTTTCTTT. Protein: CASSPPTGKSNTEAFF.

Many counts were recorded for this clonotype. This chain joins TRBV19 and TRBJ1-5; D is unresolved. CDR3 length: 13 residues. The germline CDR1 and CDR2 sequences are LNHDA and SQIVND (reference sequence). Deletions cut 7 bases from V and 1 base from J, with 8 bases between. CDR3 loop: CASNGLSNQPQHF. As DNA, the CDR3 is TGTGCCAGTAACGGGTTAAGCAATCAGCCCCAGCATTTT. Full variable domain (missing parts from reference TRBV19 and TRBJ1-5): DGGITQSPKYLFRKEGQNVTLSCEQNLNHDAMYWYRQDPGQGLRLIYYSQIVNDFQKGDIAEGYSVSREKKESFPLTVTSAQKNPTAFYLCASNGLSNQPQHFGDGTRLSIL.

The chain has TRBV7-3 and TRBJ2-1; no definite D call. Trimming removed 3 bases at V and 9 bases at J, with 9 bases between. The V gene's germline CDR1 is SGHTA and CDR2 FQGTGA. The CDR3 extends over 12 amino acids. Here the CDR3 reads CASSFPPSEQFF. The CDR3 DNA reads TGTGCCAGCAGCTTCCCCCCAAGTGAGCAGTTCTTC.

The genes are TRBV11-2 and TRBJ2-7, with 8 positions matching TRBD1. V lost 5 bases and J lost 5; bases outside the gene matches: 5. This CDR3 comprises 13 residues. Germline V CDR1 and CDR2: SGHAT, FQNNGV. CDR3 sequence: CASSREQGDEQYF. CDR3 bases: TGTGCCAGCAGCCGTGAACAGGGGGACGAGCAGTACTTC.

This clonotype has at least ten counts. J is TRBJ1-1 and V is TRBV5-4, with D unclear. This CDR3 is 13 amino acids long. Germline CDR1 and CDR2: SGHNT and YYREEE (reference sequence). Between the trimmed V and J ends, which lost 4 bases and 0 bases, there was a span of 7 bases. The CDR3 nucleotides are TGTGCCAGCAGCGTTATGTTGAACACTGAAGCTTTCTTT. Amino acid sequence: CASSVMLNTEAFF.

The chain joins TRBV21-1 to TRBJ2-2; the DNA was not compared with TRBD1, the D call given in the table. TRBV21-1 is designated a pseudogene. The CDR3 loop spans 14 amino acids. The CDR3 reads CASSKGRDTGELFF. The CDR3 DNA follows: TGTGCCAGCAGCAAGGGGCGGGACACCGGGGAGCTGTTTTTT.

This clonotype was picked up many times. The rearrangement joins TRBV20-1 to TRBJ2-1, with 14 bases lining up with TRBD2. The CDR3 is 16 amino acids. Trimming took 5 bases from V and 4 from J; bases not matched to a gene: 7. Per the germline V gene, CDR1 is DFQATT and CDR2 is SNEGSKA (reference sequence). The CDR3 DNA reads as TGCAGTGCTCGGGGACTAGCGGGAGCGGGGTACAATGAGCAGTTCTTC. Translation gives CSARGLAGAGYNEQFF.

This clonotype has ten or more counts. The rearrangement links TRBV2 to TRBJ2-6; D is uncertain. Germline-derived CDR1 and CDR2 are SNHLY and FYNNEI. The CDR3 runs to 15 residues. Trimming removed 5 bases at V and 0 bases at J, with 8 bases between. CDR3 loop: CASSIHPSGANVLTF. In nucleotides, the CDR3 is TGTGCCAGCAGTATACACCCCTCTGGGGCCAACGTCCTGACTTTC.